The next 16 T cell receptor beta chains were all read from a single sample in a study of cytomegalovirus exposure and HLA in healthy donors. The PCR contained 60 Vbeta and 13 Jbeta primers. Generated by immunoSEQ multiplex PCR, the TCRdb table keeps only in-frame clones and is missing some. The sample contains about 130,000 clones, roughly 68% of which appear only once. Sample: PBMCs. The receptors shown here come from a woman in her fifties or sixties in good health and CMV-seropositive.

V usage is TRBV27 and J usage is TRBJ2-3, with TRBD2 as a possible D gene (7 bases). The CDR3 loop spans 18 amino acids. Trimming took 6 bases from V and 2 from J, leaving 24 bases between them. Germline V gene lookup returns CDR1 MNHEY and CDR2 SMNVEV (reference sequence). CDR3 sequence reads: CASSLRRGGAISTDTQYF. CDR3 nucleotide sequence: TGTGCCAGCAGCCTCCGGCGTGGGGGGGCTATCTCCACAGATACGCAGTATTTT.

The rearrangement joins TRBV6-5 to TRBJ2-7; possible D gene TRBD1, 5 bases. Per germline, CDR1 MNHEY and CDR2 SVGAGI. V was shortened by 6 bases and J by 5 bases, with 8 bases between the two germline ends. This CDR3 is 11 amino acids long. CDR3 bases: TGTGCCAGCAGCAGGGCGGACGAGCAGTACTTC. As protein: CASSRADEQYF.

This chain connects TRBV10-3 to TRBJ1-1; TRBD1 aligns across 9 bases. The CDR3 consists of 14 residues. V lost 6 bases to trimming and J lost 5 bases; unmatched junction nucleotides: 7. Germline V gene data show CDR1 as ENHRY and CDR2 as SYGVKD. The CDR3 sequence: CAISPGQGWTEAFF. The DNA of the CDR3 is TGTGCCATCAGCCCGGGACAGGGATGGACTGAAGCTTTCTTT.

The chain recombines TRBV4-1 with TRBJ2-7; tentative D call: TRBD2 (5 bases). The CDR3 runs 13 residues. V was clipped by 3 bases and J by 6 bases, with 12 bases between them. Germline CDR1 MGHRA, CDR2 YSYEKL. The CDR3 bases are TGCGCCAGCAGCCAGTGGGTCGCGGGCGAGCAGTACTTC. It encodes CASSQWVAGEQYF.

The chain couples TRBV18 to TRBJ2-7, with D tentatively TRBD1 (5 bases). Trimming cost V 2 bases and J 5 bases, with 16 bases left between them. Germline lookup yields CDR1 KGHSH and CDR2 LQKENI. CDR3 length: 15 amino acids. CDR3 protein: CASSPSLGQGDEQYF. The DNA of the CDR3 is TGTGCCAGCTCACCAAGTCTAGGCCAGGGCGACGAGCAGTACTTC.

The V gene is TRBV12-5, the J gene TRBJ2-3; TRBD1 matches 8 bases. In germline, CDR1 is LGHNT, CDR2 FRNRAP. This CDR3 contains 13 residues. V was pared by 1 base and J by 12 bases, with 6 bases of the junction left unmatched. Written as DNA, the CDR3 is TGTGCTAGTGGTTTGGGACCTGACAGGGGTCAGTATTTT. Translating gives CASGLGPDRGQYF.

CDR3 nucleotides: TGTGCCAGCAGCCCCCGGACTAGCGGATCTTACGAGCAGTACTTC. Translating it yields CASSPRTSGSYEQYF. The chain has TRBV7-8 and TRBJ2-7; TRBD2 matches at 10 bases. The CDR3 has 15 amino acids. Germline trimming cut 5 bases from V and 4 bases from J; bases unmatched to any gene: 8. CDR1 and CDR2 (germline): SGHVS, FQNEAQ.

The J gene is TRBJ1-2, the V gene TRBV7-2, with no clear D. The V end lost 7 bases, the J end lost 6 bases, and 12 bases lay between the germline ends. The CDR3 sequence is 12 residues long. From germline, CDR1 is SGHTA and CDR2 FQGNSA. The CDR3 loop is CASTDSSDGYTF. Written as DNA, the CDR3 is TGTGCCAGCACCGACTCTTCCGATGGCTACACCTTC.

This chain links TRBV5-4 with TRBJ2-1, with 8 bases identical to TRBD2. From germline, CDR1 is SGHNT and CDR2 YYREEE (reference sequence). The CDR3 consists of 17 residues. The ends lost 3 bases at V and 4 bases at J; junction bases unmatched: 12. In DNA form, the CDR3 reads TGTGCCAGCAGCTCGACCTGGGCGGGGGGCCGTTACAATGAGCAGTTCTTC. Its protein is CASSSTWAGGRYNEQFF.

CDR3 bases: TGTGCCAGCAGCAGGGACTCCCGAGACTATGGCTACACCTTC. This codes for CASSRDSRDYGYTF. This chain joins TRBV5-4 and TRBJ1-2; D might be TRBD1 (5 bases). Germline CDR1 reads SGHNT; CDR2 reads YYREEE (reference sequence). This CDR3 has 14 amino acids. The V gene lost 4 bases and the J gene lost 3 bases, with 13 bases spanning the gap.

The table lists this clone with a count of one. This rearrangement joins TRBV2 to TRBJ1-1; 7 nucleotides line up with TRBD1. The CDR3 has 13 amino acids. Looked up from germline, CDR1 is SNHLY and CDR2 is FYNNEI. V lost 6 bases and J lost 7; bases outside the gene matches: 8. As DNA, the CDR3 is TGTGCCAGCAGCTCGGGACAGATCATTGAAGCTTTCTTT. This encodes CASSSGQIIEAFF.

The rearrangement joins TRBV7-6 to TRBJ2-7; possibly TRBD2 for D (5 bases). The germline gives CDR1 SGHVS, CDR2 FNYEAQ. CDR3 length equals 13 residues. V was trimmed by 7 bases and J by 2 bases, leaving 12 bases between them. CDR3 nucleotide sequence: TGTGCCAGCACCCCGCCCGGGACCTACGAGCAGTACTTC. This encodes CASTPPGTYEQYF.

The chain uses TRBV5-4 and TRBJ2-3, with D tentatively TRBD2 (6 bases). Trimming took 4 bases from V and 4 from J, leaving 10 bases between them. The CDR3 sequence is 13 residues long. Germline loops: CDR1 SGHNT, CDR2 YYREEE (reference sequence). The CDR3 is CASSAQRADTQYF. The CDR3 DNA is TGTGCCAGCAGCGCACAGCGGGCAGATACGCAGTATTTT.

This clone was found once. This sequence joins TRBV12-5 and TRBJ2-5, with D perhaps matching TRBD1 (6 bases). Trimming took 2 bases from V and 4 from J, leaving 14 bases between them. CDR3 length: 15 amino acids. CDR1 is LGHNT and CDR2 is FRNRAP in the germline V gene. The CDR3 DNA reads TGTGCTAGTGGTTTGCTTTCGTGGGGGCGAGAGACCCAGTACTTC. Translation: CASGLLSWGRETQYF.

This clone has only a few counts. The V gene is TRBV19, the J gene TRBJ1-6; no definite D call. The CDR3 contains 13 residues. CDR1 and CDR2 (germline): LNHDA, SQIVND (reference sequence). V shed 8 bases and J shed 6 bases, with 11 bases lying between them. In DNA form, the CDR3 reads TGTGCCAGTCAGACGGGAAGTAATTCACCCCTCCACTTT. This codes for CASQTGSNSPLHF.

The V and J genes are TRBV7-8 and TRBJ2-3; possibly TRBD2 for D (6 bases). CDR3 size: 18 residues. CDR1 and CDR2 (germline): SGHVS, FQNEAQ. V lost 0 bases and J lost 0, with 16 bases in between. The CDR3 bases are TGTGCCAGCAGCTTAGCGGCGACGGGGGTTCTTAGCACAGATACGCAGTATTTT. This gives the protein CASSLAATGVLSTDTQYF.